This T cell receptor beta chain comes out of a study of CD8 T cells in Susac syndrome. Reverse transcription of roughly 0.5 to 1 ug RNA was carried out with random hexamers. TCRdb itself ran the immunoSEQ multiplex PCR reads through MiXCR, one entry per CDR3 protein. The sample contains approximately 200,000 distinct CDR3 sequences, more than 85% of which appear only once. The CDR3 length is 16 residues. V was clipped by 2 bases and J by 1 base, with 15 bases between them. Germline loops: CDR1 KGHSH, CDR2 LQKENI. This clonotype has a single count. Sequencing targeted TCR beta in T cells from blood (CD8+ and CD4+).

Sequenced sample: CD8+ T cells from PBMCs. The sequence derives from a human donor with multiple sclerosis. The gene calls are TRBV18 and TRBJ2-7; possible D gene TRBD2, 6 bases. The CDR3 DNA sequence: TGTGCCAGCTCACCAGGCGGACGGGAGTTATCCTACGAGCAGTACTTC. Protein: CASSPGGRELSYEQYF.